This record looks at one T cell receptor beta chain sequence and its context. This specimen comes from a study of control samples from healthy donors and cancer patients. Measured with immunoSEQ multiplex PCR; TCRdb has only the in-frame clones, and not every one. The sample shows about 120,000 clones, 90% to 95% of them seen only once. Germline CDR1 MNHEY, CDR2 SMNVEV (reference sequence). With 2 bases removed from V and 6 bases from J, the gap between germline ends came to 4 bases. This CDR3 spans 12 amino acids. The rearrangement uses TRBV27 and TRBJ2-2; no reliable D call. The TCR comes from a woman under 30 in good health. Sequencing was done on a sample of blood. CDR3 sequence reads: CASSLASGELFF. CDR3 nucleotide sequence: TGTGCCAGCAGTTTAGCTTCCGGGGAGCTGTTTTTT.